Sequencing of this TCR beta chain was carried out in a study of T cells in Graves' hyperthyroidism and ophthalmopathy. Whole-study findings and limits: Blood also carried most thyroid clonotypes expanded above 0.001.

V trimming: 3 bases; J trimming: 5 bases; junction bases outside the gene matches: 5. CDR3 length equals 16 residues. Germline CDR1 and CDR2: SGHVS and FQNEAQ. TCR beta CDR3 regions were amplified from RNA transcripts. The HTBI primer set was used in a first-round RT-PCR of the TCR CDR3. TCRdb reprocessed the multiplex PCR reads with MiXCR, giving one entry per CDR3 protein. This table has hundreds of thousands of distinct CDR3 sequences, 12% to 15% appearing once. In its sample, this clonotype was seen many times. Its specificity is not known. The sample consisted of blood. The TCR originated in a woman aged 55-69 years with Graves' ophthalmopathy. The chain has TRBV7-8 and TRBJ2-5; TRBD2 matches at 14 bases. In nucleotides, the CDR3 is TGTGCCAGCAGCTTCGGGACTAGCGGGAGTATGGAGACCCAGTACTTC. Its protein product is CASSFGTSGSMETQYF.